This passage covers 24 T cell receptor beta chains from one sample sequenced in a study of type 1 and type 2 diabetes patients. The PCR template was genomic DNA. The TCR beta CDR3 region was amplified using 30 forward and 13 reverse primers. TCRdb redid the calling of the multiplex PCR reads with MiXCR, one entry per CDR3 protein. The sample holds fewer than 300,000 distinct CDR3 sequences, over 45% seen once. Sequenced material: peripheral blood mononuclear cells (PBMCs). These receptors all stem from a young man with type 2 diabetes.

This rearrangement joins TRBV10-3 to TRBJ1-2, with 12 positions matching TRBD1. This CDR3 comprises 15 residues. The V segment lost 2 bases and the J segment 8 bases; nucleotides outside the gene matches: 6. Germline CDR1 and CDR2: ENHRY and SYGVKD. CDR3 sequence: CAISEHGTGGAGYTF. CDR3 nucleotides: TGTGCCATCAGTGAGCACGGGACAGGGGGCGCCGGCTACACCTTC.

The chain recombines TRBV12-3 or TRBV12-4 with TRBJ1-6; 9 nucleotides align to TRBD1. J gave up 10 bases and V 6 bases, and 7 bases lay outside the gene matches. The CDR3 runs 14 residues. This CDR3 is CASRRQGVPSPLHF. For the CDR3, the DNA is TGTGCCAGCAGAAGACAGGGGGTTCCGTCACCCCTCCACTTT.

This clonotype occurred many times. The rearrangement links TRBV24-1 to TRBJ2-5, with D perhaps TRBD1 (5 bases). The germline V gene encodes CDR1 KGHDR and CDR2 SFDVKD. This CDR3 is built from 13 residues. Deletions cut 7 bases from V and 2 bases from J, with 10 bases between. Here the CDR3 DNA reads TGTGCCACCAGCTTCAGGGATCAAGAGACCCAGTACTTC. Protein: CATSFRDQETQYF.

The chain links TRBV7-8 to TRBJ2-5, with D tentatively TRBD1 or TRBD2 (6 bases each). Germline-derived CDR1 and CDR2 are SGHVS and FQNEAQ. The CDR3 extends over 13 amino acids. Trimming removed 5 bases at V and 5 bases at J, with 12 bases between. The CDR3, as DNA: TGTGCCAGCAGCGCCCGGGGGCGGGAGACCCAGTACTTC. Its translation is CASSARGRETQYF.

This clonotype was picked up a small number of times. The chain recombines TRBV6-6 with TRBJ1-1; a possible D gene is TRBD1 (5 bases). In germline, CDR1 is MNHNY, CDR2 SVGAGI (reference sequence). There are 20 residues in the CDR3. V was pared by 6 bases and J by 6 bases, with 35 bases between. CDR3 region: CASSSSLGRGEILGYSEAFF. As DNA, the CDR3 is TGTGCCAGCAGCTCCTCATTGGGGAGGGGAGAGATATTAGGGTATTCTGAAGCTTTCTTT.

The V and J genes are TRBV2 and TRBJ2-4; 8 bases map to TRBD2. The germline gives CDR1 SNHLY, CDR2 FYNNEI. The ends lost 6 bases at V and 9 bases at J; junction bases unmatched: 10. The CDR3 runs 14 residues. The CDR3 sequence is CASSSLPREGIQYF. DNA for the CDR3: TGTGCCAGCAGCTCCCTCCCCCGGGAGGGCATTCAGTACTTC.

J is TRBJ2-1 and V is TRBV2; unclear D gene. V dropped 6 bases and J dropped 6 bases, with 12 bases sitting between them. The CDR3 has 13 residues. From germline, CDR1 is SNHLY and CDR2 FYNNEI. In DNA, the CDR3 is TGTGCCAGCAGCCCTGCGGCCATCAATGAGCAGTTCTTC. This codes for CASSPAAINEQFF.

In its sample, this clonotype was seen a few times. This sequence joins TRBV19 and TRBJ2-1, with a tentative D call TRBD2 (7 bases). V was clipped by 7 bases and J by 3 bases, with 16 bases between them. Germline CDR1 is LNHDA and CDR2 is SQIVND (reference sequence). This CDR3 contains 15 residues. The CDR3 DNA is TGTGCCAGTACGGGGGCGCGGGAGCTCTACAATGAGCAGTTCTTC. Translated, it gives CASTGARELYNEQFF. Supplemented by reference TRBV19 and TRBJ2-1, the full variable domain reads DGGITQSPKYLFRKEGQNVTLSCEQNLNHDAMYWYRQDPGQGLRLIYYSQIVNDFQKGDIAEGYSVSREKKESFPLTVTSAQKNPTAFYLCASTGARELYNEQFFGPGTRLTVL.

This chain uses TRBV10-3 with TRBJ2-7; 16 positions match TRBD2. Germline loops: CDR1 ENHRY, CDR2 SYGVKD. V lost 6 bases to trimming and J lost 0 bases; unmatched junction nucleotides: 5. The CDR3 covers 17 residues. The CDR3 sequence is CAIRPGLAGGSSYEQYF. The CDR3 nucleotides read TGTGCCATCAGACCGGGACTAGCGGGGGGGAGCTCCTACGAGCAGTACTTC.

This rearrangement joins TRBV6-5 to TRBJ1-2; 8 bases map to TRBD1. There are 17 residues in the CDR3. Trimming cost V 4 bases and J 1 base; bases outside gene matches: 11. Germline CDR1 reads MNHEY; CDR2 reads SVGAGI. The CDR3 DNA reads TGTGCCAGCAGTTCTACCCCAGGGACAGGAGTTAACTATGGCTACACCTTC. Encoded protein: CASSSTPGTGVNYGYTF.

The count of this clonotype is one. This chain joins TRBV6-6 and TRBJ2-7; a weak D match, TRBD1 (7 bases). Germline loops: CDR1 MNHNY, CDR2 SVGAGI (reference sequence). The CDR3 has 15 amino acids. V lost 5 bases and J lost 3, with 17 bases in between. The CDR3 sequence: CASSNQGGGIYEQYF. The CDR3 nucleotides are TGTGCCAGCAGTAACCAGGGGGGCGGTATCTACGAGCAGTACTTC.

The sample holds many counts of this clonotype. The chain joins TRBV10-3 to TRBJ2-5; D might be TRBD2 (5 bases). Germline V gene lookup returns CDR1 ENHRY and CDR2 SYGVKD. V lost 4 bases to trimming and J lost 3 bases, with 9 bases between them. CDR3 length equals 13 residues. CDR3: CAISGPGKETQYF. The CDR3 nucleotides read TGTGCCATCAGTGGGCCGGGGAAAGAGACCCAGTACTTC.

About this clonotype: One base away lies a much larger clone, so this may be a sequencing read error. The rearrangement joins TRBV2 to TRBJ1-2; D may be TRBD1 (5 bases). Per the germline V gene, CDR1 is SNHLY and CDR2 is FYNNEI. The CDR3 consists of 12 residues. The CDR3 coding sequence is TGTGCCAGCAGTGGCGGGCTTAGGGGCTGCACCTTC. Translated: CASSGGLRGCTF.

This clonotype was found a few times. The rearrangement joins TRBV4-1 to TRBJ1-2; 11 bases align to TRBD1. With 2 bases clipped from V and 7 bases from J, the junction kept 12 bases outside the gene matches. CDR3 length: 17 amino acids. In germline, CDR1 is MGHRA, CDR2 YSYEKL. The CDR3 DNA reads TGCGCCAGCAGCCAATTCGGACAGGGGGCAGACGTCGTTGGCTACACCTTC. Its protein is CASSQFGQGADVVGYTF.

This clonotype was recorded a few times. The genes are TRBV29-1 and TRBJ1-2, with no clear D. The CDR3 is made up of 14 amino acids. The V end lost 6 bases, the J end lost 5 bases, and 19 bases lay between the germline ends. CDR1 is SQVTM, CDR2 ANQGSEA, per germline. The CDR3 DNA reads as TGCAGCGTGACTCCGCCGGACTCTTGGTATGGCTACACCTTC. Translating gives CSVTPPDSWYGYTF.

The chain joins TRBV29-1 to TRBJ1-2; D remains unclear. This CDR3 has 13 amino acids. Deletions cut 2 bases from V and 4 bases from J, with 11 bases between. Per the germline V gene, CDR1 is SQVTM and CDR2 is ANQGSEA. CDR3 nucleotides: TGCAGCGTTGAATTGCGTACCTTCTATGGCTACACCTTC. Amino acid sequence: CSVELRTFYGYTF.

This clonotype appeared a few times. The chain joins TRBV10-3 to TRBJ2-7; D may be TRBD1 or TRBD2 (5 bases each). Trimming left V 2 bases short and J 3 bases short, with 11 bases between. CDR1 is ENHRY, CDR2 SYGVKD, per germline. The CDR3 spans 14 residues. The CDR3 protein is CAISEDGDGYEQYF. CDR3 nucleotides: TGTGCCATCAGTGAGGATGGGGACGGCTACGAGCAGTACTTC.

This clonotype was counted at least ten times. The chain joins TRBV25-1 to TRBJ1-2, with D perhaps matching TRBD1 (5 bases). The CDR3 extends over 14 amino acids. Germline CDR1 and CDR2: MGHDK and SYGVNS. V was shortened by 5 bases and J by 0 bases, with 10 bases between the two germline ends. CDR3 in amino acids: CASSWGAANYGYTF. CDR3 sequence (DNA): TGTGCCAGCAGTTGGGGCGCAGCTAACTATGGCTACACCTTC.

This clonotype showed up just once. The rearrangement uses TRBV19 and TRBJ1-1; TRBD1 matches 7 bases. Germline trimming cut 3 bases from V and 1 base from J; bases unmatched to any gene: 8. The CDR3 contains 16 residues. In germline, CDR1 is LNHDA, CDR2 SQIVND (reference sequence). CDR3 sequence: CASSMDSQGGNTEAFF. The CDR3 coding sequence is TGTGCCAGTAGTATGGACAGCCAGGGGGGGAACACTGAAGCTTTCTTT.

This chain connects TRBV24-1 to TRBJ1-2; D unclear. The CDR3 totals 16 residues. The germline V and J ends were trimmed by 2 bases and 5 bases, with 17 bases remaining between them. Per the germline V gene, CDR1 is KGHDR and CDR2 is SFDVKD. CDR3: CATSDSSRKEGYGYTF. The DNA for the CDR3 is TGTGCCACCAGTGATTCTAGTAGGAAAGAGGGTTATGGCTACACCTTC.

In DNA form, the CDR3 reads TGTGCCACCAGCAGACTCGGTACAGGGTTCGTCGGGCAGTACTTC. Amino acids: CATSRLGTGFVGQYF. The chain links TRBV15 to TRBJ2-7, with D perhaps matching TRBD1 (6 bases). Germline V gives CDR1 LNHNV, CDR2 YYDKDF (reference sequence). The CDR3 sequence is 15 residues long. V shed 2 bases and J shed 9 bases, with 20 bases lying between them.

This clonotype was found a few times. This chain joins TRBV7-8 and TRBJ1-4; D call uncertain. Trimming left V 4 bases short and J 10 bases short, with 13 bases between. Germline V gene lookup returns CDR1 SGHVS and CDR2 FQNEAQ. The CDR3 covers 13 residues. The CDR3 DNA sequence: TGTGCCAGCAGCTCACCGAAGGGCGGAAAACTGTTTTTT. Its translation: CASSSPKGGKLFF. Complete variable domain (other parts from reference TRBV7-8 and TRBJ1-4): GAGVSQSPRYKVAKRGQDVALRCDPISGHVSLFWYQQALGQGPEFLTYFQNEAQLDKSGLPSDRFFAERPEGSVSTLKIQRTQQEDSAVYLCASSSPKGGKLFFGSGTQLSVL.

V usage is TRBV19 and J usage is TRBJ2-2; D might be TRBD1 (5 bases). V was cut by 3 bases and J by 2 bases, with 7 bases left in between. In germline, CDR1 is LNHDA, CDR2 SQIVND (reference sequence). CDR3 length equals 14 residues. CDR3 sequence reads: CASSITGNTGELFF. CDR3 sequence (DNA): TGTGCCAGTAGTATCACAGGAAACACCGGGGAGCTGTTTTTT.

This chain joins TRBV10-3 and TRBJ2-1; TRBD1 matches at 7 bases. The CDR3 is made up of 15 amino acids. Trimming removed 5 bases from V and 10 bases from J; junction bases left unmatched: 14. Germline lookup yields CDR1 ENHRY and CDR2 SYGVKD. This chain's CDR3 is CAISRSDRPREEQFF. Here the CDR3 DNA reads TGTGCCATCAGTAGATCGGACAGGCCCAGGGAGGAGCAGTTCTTC.